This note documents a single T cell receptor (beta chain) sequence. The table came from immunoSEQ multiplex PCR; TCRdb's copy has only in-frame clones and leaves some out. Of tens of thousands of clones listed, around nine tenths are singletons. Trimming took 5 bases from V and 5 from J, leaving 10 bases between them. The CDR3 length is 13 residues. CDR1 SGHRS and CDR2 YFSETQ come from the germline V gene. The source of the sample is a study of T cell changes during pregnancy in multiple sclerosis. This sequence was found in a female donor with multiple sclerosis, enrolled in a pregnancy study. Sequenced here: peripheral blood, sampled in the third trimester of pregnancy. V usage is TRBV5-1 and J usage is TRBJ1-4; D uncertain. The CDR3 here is CASRSTENEKLFF. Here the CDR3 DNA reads TGCGCCAGCAGATCCACAGAGAATGAAAAACTGTTTTTT.